The sequence of this TCR beta chain was determined in a study of T cells in Graves' hyperthyroidism and ophthalmopathy. In the study overall: The initial diagnosis was the point when peripheral blood was collected, ahead of any treatment. The study, taken as a whole, reports: Ophthalmopathy prediction by the model preceded onset by a median about 6.8 months. From stable hyperthyroidism, ophthalmopathy was set apart by a 13 V-J model.

Germline V lookup: CDR1 SGDLS, CDR2 YYNGEE. This CDR3 region has 15 residues. Germline trimming cut 0 bases from V and 9 bases from J; bases unmatched to any gene: 9. Authors of the study amplified TCR beta CDR3 regions from RNA transcripts. A set of HTBI primers served as the primers for a first-round RT-PCR of the TCR CDR3. MiXCR, run by TCRdb on the multiplex PCR reads, gives a single entry per CDR3 protein. The sample lists a few hundred thousand distinct CDR3 sequences, 15% seen once, with over 25% in the top ten. The sample holds a few counts of this clonotype. Its antigen remains unidentified. The sequencing input was blood. The rearrangement uses TRBV9 and TRBJ2-1, with 7 bases fitting TRBD2. The sequence was obtained from a woman younger than 45 with Graves' hyperthyroidism. This CDR3 is CASSVVGGGPVEQFF. In DNA form, the CDR3 reads TGTGCCAGCAGCGTAGTTGGGGGAGGGCCAGTTGAGCAGTTCTTC.